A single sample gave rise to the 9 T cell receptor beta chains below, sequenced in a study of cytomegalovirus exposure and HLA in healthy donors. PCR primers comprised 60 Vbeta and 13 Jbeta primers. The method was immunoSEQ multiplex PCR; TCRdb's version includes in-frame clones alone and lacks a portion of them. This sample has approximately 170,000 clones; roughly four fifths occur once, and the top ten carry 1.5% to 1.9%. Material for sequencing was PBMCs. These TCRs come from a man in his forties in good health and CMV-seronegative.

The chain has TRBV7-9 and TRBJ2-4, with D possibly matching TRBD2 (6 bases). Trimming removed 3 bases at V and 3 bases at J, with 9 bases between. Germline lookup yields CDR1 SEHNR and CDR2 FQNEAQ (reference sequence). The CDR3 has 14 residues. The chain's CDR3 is CASSLSGVKNIQYF. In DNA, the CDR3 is TGTGCCAGCAGCTTGTCGGGGGTCAAAAACATTCAGTACTTC.

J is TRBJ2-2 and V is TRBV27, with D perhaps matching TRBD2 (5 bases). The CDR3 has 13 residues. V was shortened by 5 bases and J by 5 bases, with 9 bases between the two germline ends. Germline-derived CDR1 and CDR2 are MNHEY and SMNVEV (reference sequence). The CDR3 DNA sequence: TGTGCCAGCAGTAACGAGGGAACCGGGGAGCTGTTTTTT. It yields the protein CASSNEGTGELFF.

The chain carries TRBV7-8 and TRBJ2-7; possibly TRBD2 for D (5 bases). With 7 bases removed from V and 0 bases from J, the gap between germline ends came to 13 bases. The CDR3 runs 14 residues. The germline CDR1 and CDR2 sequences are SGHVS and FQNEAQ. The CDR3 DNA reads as TGTGCCAGCACCCCGGGGTCCTACTCCTACGAGCAGTACTTC. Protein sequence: CASTPGSYSYEQYF.

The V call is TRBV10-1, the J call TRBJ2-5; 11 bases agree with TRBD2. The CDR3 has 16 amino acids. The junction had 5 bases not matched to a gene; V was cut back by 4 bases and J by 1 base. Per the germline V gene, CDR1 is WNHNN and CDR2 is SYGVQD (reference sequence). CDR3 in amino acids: CASSGGLAASQETQYF. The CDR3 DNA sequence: TGCGCCAGCAGTGGGGGACTAGCGGCAAGCCAAGAGACCCAGTACTTC.

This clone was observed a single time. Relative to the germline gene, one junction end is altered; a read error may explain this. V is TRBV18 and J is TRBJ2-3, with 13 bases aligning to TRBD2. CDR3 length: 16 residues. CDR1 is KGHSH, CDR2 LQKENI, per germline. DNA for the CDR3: TGTGCCAGCTCGCCACTAGCGGGAGGGCCGACAGATACGCAGTATTTT. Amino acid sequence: CASSPLAGGPTDTQYF.

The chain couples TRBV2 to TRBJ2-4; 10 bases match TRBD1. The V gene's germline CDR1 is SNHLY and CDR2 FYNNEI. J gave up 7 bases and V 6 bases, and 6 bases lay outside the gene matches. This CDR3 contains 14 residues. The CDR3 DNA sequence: TGTGCCAGCAGCGAGCGGACAGGGGGTAACATTCAGTACTTC. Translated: CASSERTGGNIQYF.

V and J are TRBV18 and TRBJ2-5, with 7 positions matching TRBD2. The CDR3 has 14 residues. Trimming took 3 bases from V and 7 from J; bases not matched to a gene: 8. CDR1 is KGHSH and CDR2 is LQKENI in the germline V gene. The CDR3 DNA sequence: TGTGCCAGCTCACCGGGTATAACGGGAGGGACCCAGTACTTC. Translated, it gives CASSPGITGGTQYF.

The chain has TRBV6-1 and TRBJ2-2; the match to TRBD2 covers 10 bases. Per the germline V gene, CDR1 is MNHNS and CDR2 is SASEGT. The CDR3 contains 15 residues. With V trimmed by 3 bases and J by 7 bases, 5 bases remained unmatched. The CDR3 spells CASSDEAGGSGELFF. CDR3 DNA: TGTGCCAGCAGTGACGAAGCGGGAGGGAGCGGGGAGCTGTTTTTT.

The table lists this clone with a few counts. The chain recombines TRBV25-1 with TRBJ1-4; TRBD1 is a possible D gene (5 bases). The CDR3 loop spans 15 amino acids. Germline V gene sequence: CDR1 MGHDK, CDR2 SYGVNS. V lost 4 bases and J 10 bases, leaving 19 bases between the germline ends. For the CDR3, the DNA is TGTGCCAGCAGTGTAGGGGACCCAGGGAGGGGAAAACTGTTTTTT. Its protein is CASSVGDPGRGKLFF.